This TCR beta chain was documented in a study of post-analysis software for immune sequencing data (dated by TCRdb to 2014 to 2015). At the level of the whole study: Disease courses on record covered relapsing-remitting, secondary progressive and progressive-relapsing multiple sclerosis, though some patients had no subtype annotation. Patient repertoires were compared against roughly 10 previously published healthy control repertoires from donors aged roughly 6 to 25 years. A subset of samples was prepared in parallel using single-end sample barcoding, then pooled and co-amplified after Illumina adapter ligation.

Overall study results and their limits: About 5 TRBV segments, including TRBV5-6, TRBV5-1 and TRBV20-1, were significantly more frequent in patients than controls. Strong co-clustering of samples prepared in the same batch was shown by direct clustering with F measure, prompting a batch-effect correction. Compared with controls, multiple sclerosis patients had significantly lower normalized Chao1 diversity, a finding suggesting substantial peripheral T-cell clonal expansion. The control group was slightly older than the multiple sclerosis patient group.

Library generation was performed with PCR. The listed sequencing device is Illumina HiSeq 2500. To reduce PCR and sequencing biases, unique molecular identifiers were built into the TCR beta cDNA libraries. Approximately 500,000 cDNA molecules were obtained for every 1 to 10 million input T cells, so each molecule roughly corresponded to one T cell. Patient libraries were prepared and sequenced with the same protocol used for the earlier healthy control dataset. Within a given batch, samples were prepared together, multiplexed and sequenced on the same HiSeq lane. On the authors' methods: MIGEC handled the raw barcoded reads, throwing out single-read molecular identifier groups before consensus assembly and CDR3 extraction. Clonotype tables were post-analysed with VDJtools, and diversity was normalized by down-sampling all datasets to the smallest sample size. In repertoire overlap clustering, CDR3 amino acid sequences, but not nucleotide sequences, were matched to correct batch-related cross-sample contamination. Clones were called with MiXCR by TCRdb after fastp trimmed the public reads at Q25, and only in-frame beta chains were retained. Each CDR3 protein gets just one entry, which takes the most common genes and DNA from the rows behind it. The V and J calls come from TCRdb's annotation, not from the publication. This sample is represented by about 680,000 distinct CDR3 sequences; around 64% of them were singletons. The leading ten clones occupy roughly 10% of the sample.

TCR beta repertoires were profiled from peripheral blood of approximately 13 young patients with multiple sclerosis to demonstrate the VDJtools post-analysis software. The multiple sclerosis patients were children and adolescents ranging in age from 6 to 15 years. With regard to this clonotype: Its binding antigen is unknown. One base away there is no much larger clone; base qualities are not given.

The CDR3 runs 11 residues from the cysteine to the phenylalanine. The CDR3 DNA has 33 bases and is translated from base 1. A distance of 9 bases separates the germline ends of V and J, which lose 7 bases and 3 bases respectively. The germline V gene encodes CDR1 SQVTM and CDR2 ANQGSEA. This clonotype was obtained from a girl aged 2 to 9 with multiple sclerosis. The specimen sequenced was blood. The V gene is TRBV29-1 and the J gene is TRBJ1-1; too little of a D gene remains to name it. CDR3 region: CSGARDTEAFF. In nucleotide form, the sequence is TGCAGCGGGGCGAGGGACACTGAAGCTTTCTTT.